This T cell receptor (beta chain) was observed in a study of T cells after yellow fever vaccination. The germline V gene has CDR1 SGHAT and CDR2 FQNNGV. The trim removed 5 bases at V and 1 base at J, leaving 6 bases unmatched. The CDR3 is 15 residues long. With regard to this clonotype: This may come from a read error, since a much larger clone is one base off.

Each CDR3 protein gets one entry after TCRdb re-called the 5' RACE reads with MiXCR. The table includes around 65,000 distinct CDR3 sequences, around 6.2% detected once. The sequence derives from a man aged 18 to 35 who received the YFV17D yellow fever vaccine. The source material was CD4+ T cells sorted from PBMCs, sampled around 14 days after the first yellow fever vaccination. V and J are TRBV11-2 and TRBJ2-3; TRBD1 matches at 7 bases. The CDR3: CASSHKGARTDTQYF. CDR3 nucleotides: TGTGCCAGCAGCCACAAGGGGGCCCGCACAGATACGCAGTATTTT.